This T cell receptor beta chain was captured in a study of T cells after yellow fever vaccination. The table lists this clonotype with a few counts. As yet, its antigen is unknown. Conversion of TCR transcripts into cDNA relied on 5'RACE template switching, which added a universal primer site and UMIs. TCRdb reprocessed the 5' RACE reads via MiXCR and lists one record per CDR3 protein. The table includes approximately 550,000 distinct CDR3 sequences, roughly 21% detected once. Findings and limits, study-wide: A minor fraction of clonotypes spanned both CD4 and CD8 compartments. Once the booster was given, most primary-vaccination clones reappeared, at just over 95% for CD4 and approximately 88% for CD8.

Germline values: CDR1 DFQATT, CDR2 SNEGSKA (reference sequence). The CDR3 covers 12 residues. V was shortened by 7 bases and J by 0 bases, with 6 bases between the two germline ends. V and J are TRBV20-1 and TRBJ2-2; D ambiguous. The clonotype comes from a man aged 25 to 40 who received the YFV17D yellow fever vaccine. The sequenced sample was PBMCs, obtained 15 days after the yellow fever booster vaccination. The CDR3 is CSGSSNTGELFF. The CDR3 DNA is TGCAGTGGGAGTTCGAACACCGGGGAGCTGTTTTTT.